This TCR beta chain comes out of a study of blood T cells in healthy people across ages. Study-wide findings and caveats: PBMC samples, being unsorted, prevented any conclusive comparison of naive and antigen-experienced cells. Donor CMV status, an unknown factor, possibly confounded changes in expanded clonotypes.

A second PCR, run for roughly 7 to 12 cycles, used a sample-barcoded 5' primer plus a J-beta primer mix. There were at least 2.5 million CDR3-containing paired-end reads obtained from each sample. TCRdb re-called the 5' RACE reads with MiXCR, one entry per CDR3 protein. The sample carries some 1.8 million distinct CDR3 sequences, about two fifths recorded once. With respect to this clonotype: Its matching antigen is unknown.

Peripheral blood from each donor was collected in a volume of 8.5 to 10 milliliters. The CDR3 spans 14 residues. Trimming removed 2 bases from V and 6 bases from J, with 10 bases in between. The source is a human donor in good health. The chain has TRBV12-3 or TRBV12-4 and TRBJ2-2; D call uncertain. The sequenced material came from blood. CDR3 region: CASSLSAVPGELFF. The CDR3 DNA follows: TGTGCCAGCAGTTTAAGCGCGGTGCCCGGGGAGCTGTTTTTT.